One sample yielded the 21 T cell receptor beta chains listed below, sequenced in a study of cytomegalovirus exposure and HLA in healthy donors. Primers for the PCR totalled 60 Vbeta and 13 Jbeta. Sequencing used immunoSEQ multiplex PCR; TCRdb keeps in-frame clones, though not all of them. The sample yields roughly 130,000 clones, about four fifths seen once. Sequenced sample: PBMCs. Receptors originate from a male donor in good health and CMV-seropositive.

In its sample, this clone was seen once. V gene TRBV6-5 combines with J gene TRBJ2-7; tentatively, D is TRBD1 (5 bases). CDR1 and CDR2 from the germline V gene are MNHEY and SVGAGI. This CDR3 region has 14 residues. V shed 2 bases and J shed 2 bases, with 10 bases lying between them. CDR3 DNA sequence: TGTGCCAGCAGTTACGGGGCCCGCACCTACGAGCAGTACTTC. This sequence encodes CASSYGARTYEQYF.

This rearrangement joins TRBV28 to TRBJ1-5; D is uncertain. The V and J ends lost 6 bases and 4 bases respectively, with 7 bases between them. The CDR3 is 12 residues long. Germline lookup yields CDR1 MDHEN and CDR2 SYDVKM. The CDR3 region is CASRSGNQPQHF. The CDR3 DNA reads as TGTGCCAGCAGGAGCGGAAATCAGCCCCAGCATTTT. Full variable domain (missing parts from reference TRBV28 and TRBJ1-5): DVKVTQSSRYLVKRTGEKVFLECVQDMDHENMFWYRQDPGLGLRLIYFSYDVKMKEKGDIPEGYSVSREKKERFSLILESASTNQTSMYLCASRSGNQPQHFGDGTRLSIL.

This clone was counted a few times. The rearrangement joins TRBV28 to TRBJ2-1; possible D gene TRBD2, 6 bases. V dropped 4 bases and J dropped 0 bases, with 19 bases sitting between them. CDR3 length: 18 residues. CDR1 MDHEN and CDR2 SYDVKM come from the germline V gene. CDR3 nucleotides: TGTGCCAGCAGTTCGAGCGTCTTTCGGGGGAGCTCCTACAATGAGCAGTTCTTC. This encodes CASSSSVFRGSSYNEQFF.

The CDR3 sequence: CASSRHGEVQYF. The DNA for the CDR3 is TGTGCCAGCAGTCGACACGGGGAGGTGCAGTACTTC. V usage is TRBV28 and J usage is TRBJ2-7; D might be TRBD2 (6 bases). The CDR3 covers 12 residues. The germline CDR1 and CDR2 sequences are MDHEN and SYDVKM. The ends were cut back, 5 bases at V and 9 bases at J, with 14 bases in the middle.

The rearrangement uses TRBV4-3 and TRBJ2-1; the match to TRBD2 covers 10 bases. This CDR3 comprises 15 residues. The germline gives CDR1 LGHNA, CDR2 YSLEER. V shed 1 base, J shed 4 bases, and the junction held 1 base outside the gene matches. This chain's CDR3 is CASSQGLAGYNEQFF. CDR3 nucleotide sequence: TGCGCCAGCAGCCAAGGACTAGCGGGTTACAATGAGCAGTTCTTC.

Comments on this clone: Other DNA sequences in this sample translate to the same CDR3. The chain recombines TRBV4-3 with TRBJ2-7, with 10 bases lining up with TRBD2. The CDR3 is 16 residues long. With V trimmed by 0 bases and J by 2 bases, 4 bases remained unmatched. Per germline, CDR1 LGHNA and CDR2 YSLEER. The CDR3 region has the DNA TGCGCCAGCAGCCAAGATCTAAGCGGGAGGGCCTACGAGCAGTACTTC. This encodes CASSQDLSGRAYEQYF.

CDR3 residues: CASRATGKVSTGELFF. The DNA for the CDR3 is TGTGCCAGCAGGGCGACAGGAAAAGTTAGCACCGGGGAGCTGTTTTTT. The chain has TRBV7-8 and TRBJ2-2, with D possibly TRBD1 on 6 matching bases. There are 16 residues in the CDR3. V was trimmed by 6 bases and J by 4 bases, leaving 18 bases between them. The germline gives CDR1 SGHVS, CDR2 FQNEAQ.

The chain combines TRBV6-1 with TRBJ2-2; 10 bases match TRBD2. With V trimmed by 4 bases and J by 1 base, 6 bases remained unmatched. Germline V gene data show CDR1 as MNHNS and CDR2 as SASEGT. The CDR3 covers 17 residues. In DNA, the CDR3 is TGTGCCAGCAGTGTAACAGCGGGAGGGTGGAACACCGGGGAGCTGTTTTTT. Its translation: CASSVTAGGWNTGELFF.

The rearrangement links TRBV6-1 to TRBJ2-1; 11 bases fit TRBD2. Germline CDR1 reads MNHNS; CDR2 reads SASEGT. The CDR3 covers 15 residues. Trimming cost V 4 bases and J 10 bases; bases outside gene matches: 9. The CDR3 sequence: CASSVTSGDLGEQFF. The CDR3 DNA reads as TGTGCCAGCAGTGTGACTAGCGGGGATTTGGGGGAGCAGTTCTTC.

The V gene is TRBV10-3, the J gene TRBJ1-1; 9 positions match TRBD1. Germline V lookup: CDR1 ENHRY, CDR2 SYGVKD. Trimming took 9 bases from V and 5 from J; bases not matched to a gene: 13. The CDR3 length is 15 residues. The CDR3 here is CAINPGQGLGTEAFF. The CDR3 nucleotides read TGTGCCATTAACCCGGGACAGGGATTGGGGACTGAAGCTTTCTTT.

This chain connects TRBV27 to TRBJ2-5, with D tentatively TRBD1 (6 bases). CDR1 is MNHEY and CDR2 is SMNVEV in the germline V gene (reference sequence). The CDR3 extends over 12 amino acids. The ends were cut back, 7 bases at V and 5 bases at J, with 11 bases in the middle. CDR3 in DNA: TGTGCCAGCACCACTCAGGGGGAGACCCAGTACTTC. As protein: CASTTQGETQYF.

The rearrangement links TRBV9 to TRBJ2-1; D gene unclear. The CDR3 runs to 15 residues. From germline, CDR1 is SGDLS and CDR2 YYNGEE. V was pared by 3 bases and J by 0 bases, with 10 bases between. The CDR3 spells CASSAFPSSYNEQFF. CDR3 coding DNA: TGTGCCAGCAGCGCATTCCCGAGCTCCTACAATGAGCAGTTCTTC. The full variable domain, in which reference TRBV9 and TRBJ2-1 provide the parts outside the CDR3, is DSGVTQTPKHLITATGQRVTLRCSPRSGDLSVYWYQQSLDQGLQFLIQYYNGEERAKGNILERFSAQQFPDLHSELNLSSLELGDSALYFCASSAFPSSYNEQFFGPGTRLTVL.

This clone showed up just once. The chain uses TRBV5-1 and TRBJ1-4, with TRBD1 matching over 9 bases. This CDR3 contains 15 residues. Trimming cost V 4 bases and J 5 bases; bases outside gene matches: 6. Germline assignment: CDR1 SGHRS and CDR2 YFSETQ. In nucleotides, the CDR3 is TGCGCCAGCAGCCCGACAGGGGGTCGGAATGAAAAACTGTTTTTT. Its protein product is CASSPTGGRNEKLFF. The entire variable domain, with the rest obtained from reference TRBV5-1 and TRBJ1-4, is as follows: KAGVTQTPRYLIKTRGQQVTLSCSPISGHRSVSWYQQTPGQGLQFLFEYFSETQRNKGNFPGRFSGRQFSNSRSEMNVSTLELGDSALYLCASSPTGGRNEKLFFGSGTQLSVL.

This chain uses TRBV4-3 with TRBJ1-2; TRBD1 aligns across 9 bases. V lost 4 bases to trimming and J lost 4 bases; unmatched junction nucleotides: 4. The CDR3 is made up of 14 amino acids. From germline, CDR1 is LGHNA and CDR2 YSLEER. The CDR3 DNA follows: TGCGCCAGCAGCCCGACAGGGGGAAGCTATGGCTACACCTTC. Amino acid sequence: CASSPTGGSYGYTF.

The CDR3 loop reads CASSLSGDRETQYF. The DNA for the CDR3 is TGTGCCAGCAGTTTAAGTGGGGACAGGGAGACCCAGTACTTC. The rearrangement uses TRBV27 and TRBJ2-5, with 8 bases that match TRBD1. The CDR3 extends over 14 amino acids. CDR1 is MNHEY, CDR2 SMNVEV, per germline (reference sequence). The V gene end was trimmed by 2 bases and the J gene end by 5 bases; junction bases not matched to a gene: 4.

This chain joins TRBV7-9 and TRBJ2-3, with 7 nucleotides matching TRBD1. After removal of 5 bases from V and 2 bases from J, the junction contained 4 bases not matched to a gene. The V gene's germline CDR1 is SEHNR and CDR2 FQNEAQ (reference sequence). The CDR3 covers 14 residues. CDR3 DNA sequence: TGTGCCAGCAGCCTCGGACAGGACACAGATACGCAGTATTTT. Amino acid sequence: CASSLGQDTDTQYF.

The chain links TRBV7-3 to TRBJ1-1, with a tentative D call TRBD1 (6 bases). This CDR3 is built from 14 residues. CDR1 and CDR2 from the germline V gene are SGHTA and FQGTGA. V was pared by 5 bases and J by 0 bases, with 10 bases between. For the CDR3, the DNA is TGTGCCAGCAGCCCCTCAGGGGTGAACACTGAAGCTTTCTTT. Protein: CASSPSGVNTEAFF.

V usage is TRBV27 and J usage is TRBJ2-5; 9 positions agree with TRBD2. The J call is uncertain, as TRBJ2-7 better fits the DNA end. CDR1 is MNHEY, CDR2 SMNVEV, per germline (reference sequence). This CDR3 region has 17 residues. The CDR3: CASSLFGVGTSKNEQYF. The CDR3 DNA sequence: TGTGCCAGCAGTTTATTCGGGGTTGGGACTAGCAAAAACGAGCAGTACTTC.

This chain's CDR3 is CASSDYTGVNEQFF. The CDR3 region has the DNA TGTGCCAGCTCAGACTATACGGGAGTAAATGAGCAGTTCTTC. The V gene is TRBV18, the J gene TRBJ2-1, with D tentatively TRBD2 (6 bases). V was clipped by 5 bases and J by 7 bases, with 15 bases between them. The CDR3 extends over 14 amino acids. Germline values: CDR1 KGHSH, CDR2 LQKENI.

The gene calls are TRBV4-2 and TRBJ1-1, with unresolved D. The CDR3 has 14 residues. Trimming pared 1 base from V and 11 bases from J, leaving 17 bases between. Germline V lookup: CDR1 LGHNA, CDR2 YNFKEQ. The CDR3 here is CASSQGRRSSSAFF. The CDR3 nucleotides are TGTGCCAGCAGCCAAGGGCGGCGGAGTAGTAGTGCTTTCTTT.

The V and J genes are TRBV6-1 and TRBJ2-1; 8 bases map to TRBD2. V lost 3 bases and J lost 1; bases outside the gene matches: 8. The CDR3 is made up of 17 amino acids. Germline-derived CDR1 and CDR2 are MNHNS and SASEGT. The CDR3 sequence is CASSEDIAGFSYNEQFF. The CDR3 DNA reads TGTGCCAGCAGTGAGGATATAGCGGGGTTTTCCTACAATGAGCAGTTCTTC.